The 18 T cell receptor delta chains reported below all come from one sample, sequenced in a study of gamma-delta chains in newborns, infants, children. TCRdb re-called the reads with CATT. The sample includes some 10,000 delta-chain clones, 8.5% to 9.5% seen only once; the top ten take about 9.3%. The specimen was blood. Every receptor here comes from a child who was a newborn, infant or young child, either healthy, febrile or measles-vaccinated (not recorded which).

The chain employs TRDV2 and TRDJ3; either TRDD2 or TRDD3 may fit D (5 bases each). In germline, CDR1 is GEAIGNYY, CDR2 EKD. Trimming stripped 2 bases from V and 0 bases from J, with 19 bases between. CDR3 length: 20 amino acids. For the CDR3, the DNA is TGTGCCTGTGACAACGCGGGGGGTTCTCCTAGCTCCTGGGACACCCGACAGATGTTTTTC. This sequence encodes CACDNAGGSPSSWDTRQMFF.

J is TRDJ1 and V is TRDV2, with 10 positions matching TRDD3. CDR3 size: 16 residues. CDR1 and CDR2 from the germline V gene are GEAIGNYY and EKD. V trimming: 1 base; J trimming: 1 base; junction bases outside the gene matches: 5. The CDR3, as DNA: TGTGCCTGTGACACAGTGGGGGATACCCCCACCGATAAACTCATCTTT. Protein sequence: CACDTVGDTPTDKLIF.

There are a few counts of this clone. Other DNA variants within this sample encode the same CDR3. The J gene is TRDJ1, the V gene TRDV2; TRDD3 aligns across 9 bases. The CDR3 length is 16 residues. The germline CDR1 and CDR2 sequences are GEAIGNYY and EKD. The V segment lost 0 bases and the J segment 2 bases; nucleotides outside the gene matches: 6. CDR3 region: CACDTLVLGDTDKLIF. The CDR3 nucleotides read TGTGCCTGTGACACCCTCGTGCTGGGGGATACCGATAAACTCATCTTT.

Turning to this clone: Other DNA sequences within the sample encode an identical CDR3. CDR3 residues: CACDSLLGDTYTDKLIF. CDR3 sequence (DNA): TGTGCCTGTGACTCTCTACTGGGGGATACGTACACCGATAAACTCATCTTT. V is TRDV2 and J is TRDJ1; 13 bases fit TRDD3. Looked up from germline, CDR1 is GEAIGNYY and CDR2 is EKD. This CDR3 is built from 17 residues. V was clipped by 3 bases and J by 0 bases; unmatched bases: 6.

The table lists this clone with a few counts. Mismatch with germline at one junction end may stem from a read error. The gene calls are TRDV2 and TRDJ3, with 11 bases that match TRDD3. This CDR3 spans 18 amino acids. From germline, CDR1 is GEAIGNYY and CDR2 EKD. The CDR3 DNA reads as TGTGCCTGTGACATACTGGGGGATATCTCCTGGGACGCCCGACAGATGTTTTTC. Amino acid sequence: CACDILGDISWDARQMFF.

This clone was found a few times. For this DNA, TCRdb reports the protein of a much larger clone, which diverges at residue 7, most likely from a read error; the protein presented here is translated directly from the DNA. The chain combines TRDV2 with TRDJ1; 9 nucleotides align to TRDD3. The junction had 16 bases not matched to a gene; V was cut back by 3 bases and J by 0 bases. The V gene's germline CDR1 is GEAIGNYY and CDR2 EKD. This CDR3 has 19 amino acids. The CDR3 sequence: CACDPLCTGGVMYTDKLIF. The CDR3 nucleotides read TGTGCCTGTGACCCCCTCTGTACTGGGGGAGTCATGTACACCGATAAACTCATCTTT.

This chain links TRDV2 with TRDJ3; TRDD3 matches at 9 bases. This CDR3 region has 23 residues. V lost 0 bases, J lost 0 bases, and 17 bases stayed unmatched. CDR1 is GEAIGNYY and CDR2 is EKD in the germline V gene. In nucleotides, the CDR3 is TGTGCCTGTGACACCGTTTCGAGCACTGGGGGACACACCAGCTCCTGGGACACCCGACAGATGTTTTTC. This codes for CACDTVSSTGGHTSSWDTRQMFF.

J is TRDJ1 and V is TRDV2, with 8 nucleotides matching TRDD3. Losses at the gene ends were 3 bases for V and 4 bases for J; bases not matched to a gene: 6. Germline lookup yields CDR1 GEAIGNYY and CDR2 EKD. This CDR3 has 14 residues. Here the CDR3 DNA reads TGTGCCTGTGACGTACTGGGGGCCTACGATAAACTCATCTTT. It encodes CACDVLGAYDKLIF.

This chain connects TRDV1 to TRDJ1; 12 bases line up with TRDD3. Gene TRDJ2 matches the end of the DNA better, so the J call may be wrong. The CDR3 covers 21 residues. CDR1 TSWWSYY and CDR2 QGS come from the germline V gene. CDR3 sequence: CALGGLGLLTGGYPDTDKLFF. The CDR3 DNA reads as TGTGCTCTTGGGGGCCTCGGTTTACTTACTGGGGGATACCCTGACACCGATAAACTCTTCTTT.

The CDR3 DNA is TGTGCCTGTGACGCCGTTAGGTTGGGGGATACGTTGTACACCGATAAACTCATCTTT. Its protein product is CACDAVRLGDTLYTDKLIF. The gene calls are TRDV2 and TRDJ1, with TRDD3 matching 11 bases. CDR1 and CDR2 (germline): GEAIGNYY, EKD. The trim removed 3 bases at V and 0 bases at J, leaving 14 bases unmatched. The CDR3 has 19 amino acids.

This clone was seen more than once but under ten times. The V gene is TRDV2, the J gene TRDJ3; tentatively, D is TRDD3 (5 bases). Germline assignment: CDR1 GEAIGNYY and CDR2 EKD. The V end lost 5 bases, the J end lost 1 base, and 11 bases lay between the germline ends. This CDR3 comprises 16 residues. The CDR3 nucleotides read TGTGCCTGTGGTCCCCCTGGGTCCTGGGACACCCGACAGATGTTTTTC. Translation: CACGPPGSWDTRQMFF.

About this clone itself: A far larger clone is one base from this, pointing to a likely read error. This chain uses TRDV2 with TRDJ1, with D tentatively TRDD2 (5 bases). Germline V gene data show CDR1 as GEAIGNYY and CDR2 as EKD. Trimming took 0 bases from V and 4 from J, leaving 17 bases between them. This CDR3 is built from 16 residues. The CDR3 region is CACDTVGSSCRDKLIF. CDR3 bases: TGTGCCTGTGACACCGTAGGGAGTTCCTGCCGCGATAAACTCATCTTT.

The genes are TRDV2 and TRDJ3; no definite D call. Trimming left V 3 bases short and J 0 bases short, with 8 bases between. CDR3 length equals 16 residues. Germline CDR1 GEAIGNYY, CDR2 EKD. The CDR3 protein is CACDSVSSWDTRQMFF. CDR3 coding DNA: TGTGCCTGTGACTCGGTGAGCTCCTGGGACACCCGACAGATGTTTTTC.

This clone was counted once. The rearrangement uses TRDV2 and TRDJ3; 8 nucleotides align to TRDD3. V trimming: 0 bases; J trimming: 1 base; junction bases outside the gene matches: 10. Germline assignment: CDR1 GEAIGNYY and CDR2 EKD. The length of the CDR3 is 20 residues. The CDR3 sequence: CACDTGSGDIHSWDTRQMFF. CDR3 nucleotides: TGTGCCTGTGACACCGGCTCGGGGGATATTCATTCCTGGGACACCCGACAGATGTTTTTC.

For this clone: A far larger clone differs by one base, so this is likely a read error. Different DNA sequences within this sample yield the same CDR3. The V and J genes are TRDV2 and TRDJ2; 10 nucleotides agree with TRDD3. This CDR3 has 14 residues. Trimming cost V 3 bases and J 5 bases; bases outside gene matches: 2. From germline, CDR1 is GEAIGNYY and CDR2 EKD. In DNA, the CDR3 is TGTGCCTGTGACCTACTGGGGGATACAGCACAACTCTTCTTT. It codes for CACDLLGDTAQLFF.

This clone was counted a few times. The rearrangement joins TRAV29/DV5 to TRDJ1, with D perhaps TRDD2 or TRDD3 (8 bases each). The CDR3 extends over 20 amino acids. Trimming pared 0 bases from V and 2 bases from J, leaving 29 bases between. CDR1 and CDR2 from the germline V gene are NSMFDY and ISSIKDK. The CDR3 DNA reads as TGTGCAGCAAGCGCGCTTCCTACACTGGGGGGCCCCAGGGGAACCGATAAACTCATCTTT. Protein product: CAASALPTLGGPRGTDKLIF.

J is TRDJ1 and V is TRDV1; TRDD3 is a possible D gene (5 bases). Germline loops: CDR1 TSWWSYY, CDR2 QGS. With 1 base removed from V and 0 bases from J, the gap between germline ends came to 9 bases. The CDR3 runs 15 residues. This chain's CDR3 is CALGERGFNTDKLIF. DNA for the CDR3: TGTGCTCTTGGGGAACGGGGGTTTAACACCGATAAACTCATCTTT.

The genes are TRDV2 and TRDJ1; D gene uncertain. CDR1 and CDR2 from the germline V gene are GEAIGNYY and EKD. The CDR3 is made up of 14 amino acids. Deletions cut 0 bases from V and 0 bases from J, with 7 bases between. For the CDR3, the DNA is TGTGCCTGTGACACCGTAAGTAACACCGATAAACTCATCTTT. Translating it yields CACDTVSNTDKLIF.